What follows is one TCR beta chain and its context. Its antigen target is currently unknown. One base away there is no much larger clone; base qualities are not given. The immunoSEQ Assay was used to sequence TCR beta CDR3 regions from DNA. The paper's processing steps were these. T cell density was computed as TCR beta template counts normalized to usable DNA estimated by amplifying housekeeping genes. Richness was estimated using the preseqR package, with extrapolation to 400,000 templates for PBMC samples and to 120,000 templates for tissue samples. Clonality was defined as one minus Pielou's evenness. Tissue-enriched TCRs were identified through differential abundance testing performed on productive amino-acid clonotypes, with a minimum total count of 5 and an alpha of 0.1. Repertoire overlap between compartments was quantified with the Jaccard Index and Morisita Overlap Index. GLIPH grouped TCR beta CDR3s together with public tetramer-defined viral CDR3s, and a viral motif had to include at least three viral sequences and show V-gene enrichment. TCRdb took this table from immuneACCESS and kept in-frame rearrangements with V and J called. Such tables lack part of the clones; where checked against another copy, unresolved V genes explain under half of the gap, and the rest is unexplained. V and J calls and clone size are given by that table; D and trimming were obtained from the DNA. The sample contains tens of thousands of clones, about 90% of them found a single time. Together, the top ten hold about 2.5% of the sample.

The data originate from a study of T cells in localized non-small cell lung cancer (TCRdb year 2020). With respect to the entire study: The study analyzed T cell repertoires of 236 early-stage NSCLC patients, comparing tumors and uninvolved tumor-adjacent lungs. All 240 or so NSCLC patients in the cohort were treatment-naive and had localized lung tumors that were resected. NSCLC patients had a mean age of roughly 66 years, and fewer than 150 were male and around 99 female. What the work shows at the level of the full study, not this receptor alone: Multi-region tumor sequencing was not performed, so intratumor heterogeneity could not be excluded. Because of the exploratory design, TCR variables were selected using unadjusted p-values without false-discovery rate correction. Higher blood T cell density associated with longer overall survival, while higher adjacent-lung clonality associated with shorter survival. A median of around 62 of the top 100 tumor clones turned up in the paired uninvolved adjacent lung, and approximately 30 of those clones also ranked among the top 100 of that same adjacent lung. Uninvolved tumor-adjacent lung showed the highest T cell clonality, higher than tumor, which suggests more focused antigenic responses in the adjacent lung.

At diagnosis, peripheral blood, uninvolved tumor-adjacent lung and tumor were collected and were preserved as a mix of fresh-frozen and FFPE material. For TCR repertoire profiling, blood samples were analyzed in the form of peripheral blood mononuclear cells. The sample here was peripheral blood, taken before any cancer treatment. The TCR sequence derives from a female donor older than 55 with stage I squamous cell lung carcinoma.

The encoded CDR3 is CASSAQTGAKLFF. In nucleotide form, the sequence is TGTGCCAGCAGCGCGCAGACAGGGGCGAAACTGTTTTTT. The sequence is built from TRBV9 and TRBJ1-4, and TRBD1 aligns with 8 junction nucleotides. Taken from the germline V gene, the CDR1 and CDR2 loops are SGDLS and YYNGEE. The V end gives up 3 bases and the J end 11 bases, leaving 6 bases in the junction not matched to a gene. Its CDR3 holds 13 amino acids, cysteine through phenylalanine. Left in the record is the CDR3 DNA by itself, 39 bases read in frame from the first base.